The 23 T cell receptor beta chains below come from one sample, sequenced in a study of T cells in Graves' hyperthyroidism and ophthalmopathy. Researchers amplified the TCR beta CDR3 regions from RNA transcripts. HTBI primers were used for first-round RT-PCR of the TCR CDR3. Via MiXCR, TCRdb re-called the multiplex PCR reads, giving one row per CDR3 protein. Of 620,000 or so distinct CDR3 sequences listed, about 14% are singletons. Material for sequencing was blood. These receptors originate from a woman aged 45-65 years with Graves' ophthalmopathy.

This clonotype was counted ten times or more. V is TRBV10-3 and J is TRBJ1-1; D may be TRBD1 (6 bases). Germline V lookup: CDR1 ENHRY, CDR2 SYGVKD. The CDR3 has 13 amino acids. Trimming cost V 3 bases and J 8 bases, with 13 bases left between them. Here the CDR3 reads CAISDLQGIEAFF. The CDR3 bases are TGTGCCATCAGTGATCTGCAGGGGATAGAAGCTTTCTTT.

The chain is built from TRBV18 and TRBJ2-5; no clear D gene. V was cut by 4 bases and J by 4 bases, with 10 bases left in between. The CDR3 totals 13 residues. Per germline, CDR1 KGHSH and CDR2 LQKENI. CDR3 amino acids: CASSRQVIETQYF. CDR3 DNA sequence: TGTGCCAGCTCACGCCAGGTTATAGAGACCCAGTACTTC. Filled out from reference TRBV18 and TRBJ2-5, the complete variable domain reads NAGVMQNPRHLVRRRGQEARLRCSPMKGHSHVYWYRQLPEEGLKFMVYLQKENIIDESGMPKERFSAEFPKEGPSILRIQQVVRGDSAAYFCASSRQVIETQYFGPGTRLLVL.

The J gene is TRBJ2-4, the V gene TRBV19; D not resolved. Trimming cost V 7 bases and J 6 bases, with 16 bases left between them. CDR1 and CDR2 (germline): LNHDA, SQIVND (reference sequence). The CDR3 runs to 14 residues. CDR3 loop: CASTPTLGINIQYF. In nucleotides, the CDR3 is TGTGCCAGTACCCCCACTTTGGGGATAAACATTCAGTACTTC.

This clonotype was counted a few times. CDR3 sequence (DNA): TGTGCCAGCAGCTTAGGCAGTTTCTTTCCCCAGCATTTT. It is translated as CASSLGSFFPQHF. The gene calls are TRBV11-3 and TRBJ1-5; D unresolved. Trimming cost V 1 base and J 10 bases, with 11 bases left between them. The CDR3 length is 13 residues. CDR1 is SGHNT and CDR2 is YENEEA in the germline V gene. The full variable domain, rest sourced from reference TRBV11-3 and TRBJ1-5, is EAGVVQSPRYKIIEKKQPVAFWCNPISGHNTLYWYLQNLGQGPELLIRYENEEAVDDSQLPKDRFSAERLKGVDSTLKIQPAELGDSAVYLCASSLGSFFPQHFGDGTRLSIL.

V is TRBV5-1 and J is TRBJ2-1; 7 positions match TRBD2. Germline loops: CDR1 SGHRS, CDR2 YFSETQ. V gave up 2 bases and J gave up 10 bases; unmatched junction bases: 6. The CDR3 length is 13 residues. The CDR3 protein is CASSFERDYEQFF. In DNA, the CDR3 is TGCGCCAGCAGCTTTGAGCGGGACTACGAGCAGTTCTTC.

This clonotype was counted ten times or more. The V and J genes are TRBV6-1 and TRBJ1-1; maybe TRBD1 (6 bases). Trimming stripped 5 bases from V and 8 bases from J, with 15 bases between. Germline assignment: CDR1 MNHNS and CDR2 SASEGT. The CDR3 has 13 residues. The CDR3 reads CASSPSYREEAFF. CDR3 coding DNA: TGTGCCAGCAGTCCCTCCTACAGGGAGGAAGCTTTCTTT.

The chain joins TRBV5-1 to TRBJ2-1, with D unresolved. Germline V gene data show CDR1 as SGHRS and CDR2 as YFSETQ. The germline V and J ends were trimmed by 3 bases and 3 bases, with 7 bases remaining between them. CDR3 length: 13 amino acids. In DNA, the CDR3 is TGCGCCAGCAGCTCCCAAAGCTACAATGAGCAGTTCTTC. It encodes CASSSQSYNEQFF.

This clonotype has ten or more counts. The V call is TRBV28, the J call TRBJ2-5; D possibly matches TRBD1 or TRBD2 (6 bases each). Germline CDR1 MDHEN, CDR2 SYDVKM. Trimming shortened V by 5 bases and J by 2 bases, and 18 bases separated the two germline ends. This CDR3 contains 16 residues. The CDR3: CASSPTIPGAQETQYF. The CDR3 region has the DNA TGTGCCAGCAGTCCCACAATACCGGGGGCACAAGAGACCCAGTACTTC.

This clonotype was found a few times. The rearrangement links TRBV19 to TRBJ2-7; 9 bases map to TRBD1. Germline-derived CDR1 and CDR2 are LNHDA and SQIVND (reference sequence). Trimming removed 4 bases from V and 7 bases from J; junction bases left unmatched: 14. The CDR3 consists of 16 residues. The CDR3 region is CASSSHPGQGPGEQYF. The CDR3 coding sequence is TGTGCCAGTAGTAGCCACCCGGGACAGGGTCCGGGGGAGCAGTACTTC.

There are many counts of this clonotype. An end of the junction differs from the germline gene, which may be a read error. The rearrangement links TRBV5-5 to TRBJ2-1; a weak D match, TRBD2 (6 bases). The CDR3 consists of 14 residues. From germline, CDR1 is SGHKS and CDR2 YYEKEE (reference sequence). The CDR3 region has the DNA TGTGCCAGCAGTTTGGGTCCGGCGGGACGTGAGCAGTTCTTC. Translation gives CASSLGPAGREQFF.

The J gene is TRBJ1-1, the V gene TRBV30; perhaps TRBD1 as D (6 bases). CDR1 is GTSNPN and CDR2 is SVGIG in the germline V gene (reference sequence). Trimming left V 1 base short and J 5 bases short, with 11 bases between. This CDR3 spans 13 amino acids. The CDR3 loop is CAWSGNRVTEAFF. In nucleotides, the CDR3 is TGTGCCTGGAGTGGCAACAGGGTAACTGAAGCTTTCTTT.

The sample holds many counts of this clonotype. The V call is TRBV7-3, the J call TRBJ2-5, with 7 bases matching TRBD1. The CDR3 length is 14 residues. V shed 5 bases and J 7 bases; nucleotides not matched to a gene: 10. Germline CDR1 reads SGHTA; CDR2 reads FQGTGA. In DNA, the CDR3 is TGTGCCAGCAGCGCTCTAACAGGGGTCGGGACCCAGTACTTC. Translation: CASSALTGVGTQYF.

The gene calls are TRBV14 and TRBJ1-2; D unclear. Germline lookup yields CDR1 SGHDN and CDR2 FVKESK. The germline V and J ends were trimmed by 1 base and 1 base, with 16 bases remaining between them. This CDR3 is 17 amino acids long. In nucleotides, the CDR3 is TGTGCCAGCAGCCAAGGCGATGGGGTAGGGATTAACTATGGCTACACCTTC. The encoded protein is CASSQGDGVGINYGYTF.

This clonotype was seen ten or more times. This chain uses TRBV20-1 with TRBJ2-5, with TRBD1 as a possible D gene (6 bases). Trimming pared 5 bases from V and 0 bases from J, leaving 10 bases between. CDR1 and CDR2 (germline): DFQATT, SNEGSKA (reference sequence). CDR3 size: 13 residues. As DNA, the CDR3 is TGCAGTGCTCGAGGACAGTACCAAGAGACCCAGTACTTC. Amino acid sequence: CSARGQYQETQYF.

This clonotype was counted many times. The J gene is TRBJ2-5, the V gene TRBV24-1, with TRBD1 matching 7 bases. CDR3 size: 15 residues. V gave up 3 bases and J gave up 1 base; unmatched junction bases: 4. The germline V gene encodes CDR1 KGHDR and CDR2 SFDVKD. The CDR3 bases are TGTGCCACCAGTGATCCACAGGGGCCCCAAGAGACCCAGTACTTC. It specifies CATSDPQGPQETQYF.

The chain joins TRBV9 to TRBJ1-1; 8 nucleotides match TRBD1. Germline V gene data show CDR1 as SGDLS and CDR2 as YYNGEE. The CDR3 contains 15 residues. Trimming cost V 1 base and J 6 bases; bases outside gene matches: 8. The CDR3, as DNA: TGTGCCAGCAGCGTAATGGCAGGGGGCGTCTCTGAAGCTTTCTTT. This codes for CASSVMAGGVSEAFF.

This clonotype was counted a few times. This chain links TRBV12-5 with TRBJ2-1; D is possibly TRBD2 (5 bases). The CDR3 is made up of 16 amino acids. Trimming removed 6 bases from V and 0 bases from J, with 15 bases in between. Germline-derived CDR1 and CDR2 are LGHNT and FRNRAP. Here the CDR3 reads CASGPILVGSYNEQFF. CDR3 DNA sequence: TGTGCTAGTGGGCCAATACTAGTTGGCTCCTACAATGAGCAGTTCTTC.

The chain uses TRBV19 and TRBJ1-2, with D uncertain. Germline-derived CDR1 and CDR2 are LNHDA and SQIVND (reference sequence). Trimming took off 2 bases at V and 0 bases at J, with 10 bases between the two ends. CDR3 length equals 15 residues. The CDR3 region is CASSIFAGANYGYTF. For the CDR3, the DNA is TGTGCCAGTAGTATATTCGCAGGAGCTAACTATGGCTACACCTTC.

This clonotype was seen many times. The chain carries TRBV12-3 or TRBV12-4 and TRBJ2-7; TRBD1 matches at 9 bases. The CDR3 sequence is 18 residues long. The V segment lost 3 bases and the J segment 4 bases; nucleotides outside the gene matches: 16. Here the CDR3 reads CASSFRGSYRGLRYEQYF. CDR3 in DNA: TGTGCCAGCAGTTTTCGCGGATCGTACAGGGGGCTGAGGTACGAGCAGTACTTC.

This clonotype was recorded at least ten times. The genes are TRBV6-1 and TRBJ1-5; 10 bases are a match to TRBD1. The V and J ends lost 6 bases and 6 bases, in that order; junction bases with no gene match: 5. The CDR3 is 14 amino acids. CDR1 and CDR2 (germline): MNHNS, SASEGT. Here the CDR3 DNA reads TGTGCCAGCAGAGACAGGGGGCTGAGTCAGCCCCAGCATTTT. It specifies CASRDRGLSQPQHF.

There are many counts of this clonotype. The chain recombines TRBV5-1 with TRBJ2-5, with 7 bases matching TRBD2. This CDR3 region has 16 residues. V lost 4 bases, J lost 1 base, and 10 bases stayed unmatched. Germline V gene sequence: CDR1 SGHRS, CDR2 YFSETQ. CDR3 sequence (DNA): TGCGCCAGCAGCCACCTAGCGGTGGGGCCCCAAGAGACCCAGTACTTC. Its protein product is CASSHLAVGPQETQYF.

This clonotype was detected many times. This chain uses TRBV28 with TRBJ2-1; a weak D match, TRBD2 (7 bases). The CDR3 contains 16 residues. V gave up 5 bases and J gave up 4 bases, with 18 bases separating them. CDR1 and CDR2 (germline): MDHEN, SYDVKM. Here the CDR3 DNA reads TGTGCCAGCAGTCCCTACCGGGGGGCCCTTTACAATGAGCAGTTCTTC. Translation: CASSPYRGALYNEQFF.

This clonotype occurred many times. CDR3 in amino acids: CASSAEFEQFF. In nucleotides, the CDR3 is TGTGCCAGCAGCGCAGAATTTGAGCAGTTCTTC. V is TRBV9 and J is TRBJ2-1; D gene unclear. V lost 3 bases and J lost 9, with 7 bases in between. The CDR3 runs 11 residues. Germline V gene lookup returns CDR1 SGDLS and CDR2 YYNGEE.